The 20 T cell receptor beta chains in this list originate from one sample, sequenced in a study of breast tumors, draining lymph nodes, adjacent tissues listed by TCRdb under 2016. The lymph node samples were taken from the axillary draining lymph nodes of breast cancer patients. The library was prepared using multiplex PCR. Sequencing was performed on an Illumina HiSeq 2000. TCRdb applied fastp at Q25 and MiXCR to the public reads, then kept only in-frame beta chains. Every distinct CDR3 protein forms one entry, paired with its most common genes and DNA. This sample lists 150,000 to 250,000 distinct CDR3 sequences; 25% to 40% were detected once. In total, the top ten clones hold about 4.3% of the sample. What was sequenced was axillary lymph node tissue. The receptors originated from a female donor with breast cancer. Some clones in this sample may be carry-over from other donors' samples.

There are many counts of this clonotype. The chain combines TRBV10-3 with TRBJ1-2, with 7 bases lining up with TRBD1. Germline V CDR1 and CDR2: ENHRY, SYGVKD. Trimming at V came to 3 bases and at J to 4 bases, leaving 5 bases not matched to a gene. CDR3 length: 14 amino acids. The CDR3 protein is CAISEGGQPYGYTF. CDR3 nucleotide sequence: TGTGCCATCAGTGAAGGGGGACAGCCCTATGGCTACACCTTC.

The chain recombines TRBV14 with TRBJ2-3; no clear D. Germline-derived CDR1 and CDR2 are SGHDN and FVKESK. Trimming cost V 0 bases and J 8 bases, with 9 bases left between them. The CDR3 covers 13 residues. The DNA for the CDR3 is TGTGCCAGCAGCCAAGATGTGGCGACTACGCAGTATTTT. Its translation is CASSQDVATTQYF.

This clonotype was seen ten or more times. The CDR3 reads CAWSRHLTGQFF. The CDR3 region has the DNA TGTGCCTGGAGTCGGCACTTAACAGGGCAGTTCTTC. The V call is TRBV30, the J call TRBJ2-1; D perhaps matches TRBD1 (5 bases). Germline V gene sequence: CDR1 GTSNPN, CDR2 SVGIG (reference sequence). The CDR3 sequence is 12 residues long. V lost 2 bases, J lost 12 bases, and 14 bases lay in between. The full variable domain, rest sourced from reference TRBV30 and TRBJ2-1, is SQTIHQWPATLVQPVGSPLSLECTVEGTSNPNLYWYRQAAGRGLQLLFYSVGIGQISSEVPQNLSASRPQDRQFILSSKKLLLSDSGFYLCAWSRHLTGQFFGPGTRLTVL.

As regards this clonotype: A much larger clone lies a single base off, so this may be a read error. The V gene is TRBV4-1, the J gene TRBJ2-5; maybe TRBD2 (5 bases). The CDR3 is 15 residues long. Germline values: CDR1 MGHRA, CDR2 YSYEKL. This CDR3 reads CVSSQDGGRGETQYF. The DNA of the CDR3 is TGCGTCAGCAGCCAAGACGGTGGGCGCGGGGAGACCCAGTACTTC.

This clonotype was seen ten or more times. The rearrangement joins TRBV5-1 to TRBJ2-7; D possibly matches TRBD1 or TRBD2 (5 bases each). V shed 4 bases and J shed 1 base, with 15 bases lying between them. The V gene's germline CDR1 is SGHRS and CDR2 YFSETQ. The CDR3 has 15 amino acids. In DNA form, the CDR3 reads TGCGCCAGCAGCCCGGGGCCGGCAGTTTCCTACGAGCAGTACTTC. Protein sequence: CASSPGPAVSYEQYF. The whole variable domain, remainder taken from reference TRBV5-1 and TRBJ2-7, is KAGVTQTPRYLIKTRGQQVTLSCSPISGHRSVSWYQQTPGQGLQFLFEYFSETQRNKGNFPGRFSGRQFSNSRSEMNVSTLELGDSALYLCASSPGPAVSYEQYFGPGTRLTVT.

This clonotype was seen many times. J is TRBJ2-7 and V is TRBV7-2; 9 bases match TRBD1. CDR1 and CDR2 (germline): SGHTA, FQGNSA. The CDR3 is 14 amino acids. The V gene end was trimmed by 1 base and the J gene end by 6 bases; junction bases not matched to a gene: 4. The CDR3: CASSLGTGDLEQYF. In DNA form, the CDR3 reads TGTGCCAGCAGCTTAGGGACAGGGGATCTCGAGCAGTACTTC.

The V and J genes are TRBV7-8 and TRBJ1-5; D is perhaps TRBD1 (6 bases). V lost 1 base and J lost 5, with 15 bases in between. CDR1 and CDR2 (germline): SGHVS, FQNEAQ. The CDR3 loop spans 16 amino acids. CDR3 residues: CASSLGLGRGDQPQHF. The CDR3 bases are TGTGCCAGCAGCTTAGGCTTGGGCAGGGGAGATCAGCCCCAGCATTTT.

Concerning this clonotype: Given a much more abundant clone one base away, this may be a read error. V is TRBV5-1 and J is TRBJ2-5; 8 bases agree with TRBD1. The ends lost 1 base at V and 8 bases at J; junction bases unmatched: 7. Germline CDR1 and CDR2: SGHRS and YFSETQ. This CDR3 is built from 14 residues. CDR3 in DNA: TGCGCCAGCAGCTTGACAGGGGGGTTAGACACCCAGTACTTC. This encodes CASSLTGGLDTQYF.

Many counts were recorded for this clonotype. This chain uses TRBV5-8 with TRBJ2-5, with a possible D match to TRBD2 (5 bases). The CDR3 has 15 amino acids. Germline lookup yields CDR1 SGHTS and CDR2 YDEGEE. Trimming took 0 bases from V and 4 from J, leaving 13 bases between them. The CDR3 spells CASSLGPGLGETQYF. In nucleotides, the CDR3 is TGTGCCAGCAGCTTGGGTCCGGGGTTGGGAGAGACCCAGTACTTC.

Details on this clonotype: In this CDR3 the conserved last residue, phenylalanine or tryptophan, is missing, so a read error is likely. This chain connects TRBV29-1 to TRBJ2-7; no definite D call. CDR3 length: 12 amino acids. Trimming took off 4 bases at V and 5 bases at J, with 12 bases between the two ends. Germline values: CDR1 SQVTM, CDR2 ANQGSEA. In DNA form, the CDR3 reads TGCAGCGTTGGGGCCTCGGGCCACGAGCAGTACTCC. Translated: CSVGASGHEQYS.

This clonotype was seen ten or more times. V and J are TRBV19 and TRBJ1-5; D possibly corresponds to TRBD1 (5 bases). Germline V gene lookup returns CDR1 LNHDA and CDR2 SQIVND (reference sequence). CDR3 length: 16 residues. V lost 4 bases and J 6 bases, leaving 19 bases between the germline ends. The CDR3 DNA reads as TGTGCCAGTAGTAAAGGGGCCCTAGGTTATAGTCAGCCCCAGCATTTT. Translation gives CASSKGALGYSQPQHF.

This clonotype has a count of ten or more. The chain recombines TRBV18 with TRBJ2-7, with D possibly being TRBD1 or TRBD2 (5 bases each). Deletions cut 3 bases from V and 3 bases from J, with 21 bases between. This CDR3 is built from 17 residues. Looked up from germline, CDR1 is KGHSH and CDR2 is LQKENI. Here the CDR3 reads CASSPGLMNGTLYEQYF. CDR3 bases: TGTGCCAGCTCACCGGGCCTAATGAACGGGACGCTCTACGAGCAGTACTTC. The variable domain in full, with the rest retrieved from reference TRBV18 and TRBJ2-7, is NAGVMQNPRHLVRRRGQEARLRCSPMKGHSHVYWYRQLPEEGLKFMVYLQKENIIDESGMPKERFSAEFPKEGPSILRIQQVVRGDSAAYFCASSPGLMNGTLYEQYFGPGTRLTVT.

The J gene is TRBJ2-3, the V gene TRBV20-1, with 7 nucleotides matching TRBD2. From germline, CDR1 is DFQATT and CDR2 SNEGSKA (reference sequence). The length of the CDR3 is 16 residues. V shed 6 bases and J 2 bases; nucleotides not matched to a gene: 14. CDR3 loop: CSATSEGLADTDTQYF. CDR3 DNA sequence: TGCAGTGCCACCAGCGAGGGGCTAGCGGACACAGATACGCAGTATTTT.

In regard to this clonotype: Relative to the germline gene, one junction end is altered; a read error may explain this. V gene TRBV24-1 combines with J gene TRBJ2-2; either TRBD1 or TRBD2 may supply D (6 bases each). Germline lookup yields CDR1 KGHDR and CDR2 SFDVKD. The CDR3 spans 13 residues. Here the CDR3 reads CATGWGAIGELVF. The CDR3, as DNA: TGTGCCACCGGCTGGGGGGCGATCGGGGAGCTGGTTTTT.

This clonotype occurred a few times. The chain carries TRBV28 and TRBJ2-1; D remains unclear. The CDR3 totals 12 residues. Germline CDR1 reads MDHEN; CDR2 reads SYDVKM. V lost 2 bases, J lost 12 bases, and 11 bases lay in between. CDR3 DNA: TGTGCCAGCAGTTTACGTCCCGCGGTGCAGTTCTTC. Protein product: CASSLRPAVQFF.

V gene TRBV7-2 combines with J gene TRBJ1-3, with 8 positions matching TRBD1. Germline lookup yields CDR1 SGHTA and CDR2 FQGNSA. The V gene end was trimmed by 4 bases and the J gene end by 7 bases; junction bases not matched to a gene: 9. This CDR3 is built from 15 residues. CDR3 DNA sequence: TGTGCCAGCAGCTCCCAGGGGGCGACGGGGAACACCATATATTTT. This encodes CASSSQGATGNTIYF.

This clonotype was observed a handful of times. A much larger clone differs by one base, so this may be a read error. This chain connects TRBV20-1 to TRBJ2-7, with TRBD2 identical over 8 bases. This CDR3 has 14 residues. J gave up 6 bases and V 3 bases, and 10 bases lay outside the gene matches. Germline V gene data show CDR1 as DFQATT and CDR2 as SNEGSKA (reference sequence). CDR3 in amino acids: CSASQARGGSEQYF. The CDR3 DNA reads as TGCAGTGCTAGCCAGGCTCGGGGGGGATCCGAGCAGTACTTC.

The chain has TRBV5-1 and TRBJ1-6, with 9 positions matching TRBD1. The CDR3 has 16 amino acids. The trim removed 0 bases at V and 6 bases at J, leaving 4 bases unmatched. Germline CDR1 SGHRS, CDR2 YFSETQ. The CDR3 DNA is TGCGCCAGCAGCTTGGGCGGGACAGGGAGTAATTCACCCCTCCACTTT. It translates to CASSLGGTGSNSPLHF.

The gene calls are TRBV2 and TRBJ2-3; 10 nucleotides match TRBD2. Germline-derived CDR1 and CDR2 are SNHLY and FYNNEI. The CDR3 sequence is 16 residues long. The V segment lost 7 bases and the J segment 6 bases; nucleotides outside the gene matches: 13. CDR3 sequence (DNA): TGTGCCAGCAAGAGGGGGCTAGCGGGAGCGGCTGATACGCAGTATTTT. Amino acid sequence: CASKRGLAGAADTQYF.

This clonotype was observed at least ten times. The CDR3 sequence: CAWSVETFNSPLHF. The CDR3 bases are TGTGCCTGGAGTGTCGAGACATTTAATTCACCCCTCCACTTT. The V gene is TRBV30, the J gene TRBJ1-6; D is undetermined. Trimming took 0 bases from V and 6 from J, leaving 9 bases between them. CDR1 GTSNPN and CDR2 SVGIG come from the germline V gene (reference sequence). The CDR3 has 14 residues.